This T cell receptor beta chain was documented in a study of T cell repertoires in cytomegalovirus infection. Study context: CMV infection and matching HLA type were both indicated by public TCR beta signatures. Regarding the study as a whole: CMV-specific TCR beta clonotypes restricted by HLA-C dominated the ex vivo response.

In TCRdb, the reads were re-called with MiXCR into one record per CDR3 protein. The sample carries some 110,000 distinct CDR3 sequences, roughly a tenth recorded once. This clonotype came up many times. Its target is unknown. Germline values: CDR1 SGHKS, CDR2 YYEKEE (reference sequence). This CDR3 contains 13 residues. V was shortened by 5 bases and J by 5 bases, with 11 bases between the two germline ends. Sequenced input: PBMCs, sequenced either directly or after in vitro stimulation (not recorded which). This clonotype was sampled from a human donor in good health (CMV status not recorded). Some clones in this sample may be carry-over from other donors' samples. The chain recombines TRBV5-5 with TRBJ2-1; D is ambiguous. The chain's CDR3 is CASRNGPDNEQFF. CDR3 in DNA: TGTGCCAGCAGAAATGGACCAGACAATGAGCAGTTCTTC.